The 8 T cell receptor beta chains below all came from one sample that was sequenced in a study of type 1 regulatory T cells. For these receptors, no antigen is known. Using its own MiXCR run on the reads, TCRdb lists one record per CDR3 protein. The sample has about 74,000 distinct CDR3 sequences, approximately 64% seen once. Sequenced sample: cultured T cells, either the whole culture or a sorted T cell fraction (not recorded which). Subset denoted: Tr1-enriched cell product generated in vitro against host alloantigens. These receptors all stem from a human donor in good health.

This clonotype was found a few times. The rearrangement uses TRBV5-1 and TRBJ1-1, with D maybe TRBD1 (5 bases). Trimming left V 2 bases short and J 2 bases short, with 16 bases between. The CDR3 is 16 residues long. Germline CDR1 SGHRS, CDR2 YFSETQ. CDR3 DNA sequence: TGCGCCAGCAGCTTCGCTAGGACGGGGGGAAACACTGAAGCTTTCTTT. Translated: CASSFARTGGNTEAFF.

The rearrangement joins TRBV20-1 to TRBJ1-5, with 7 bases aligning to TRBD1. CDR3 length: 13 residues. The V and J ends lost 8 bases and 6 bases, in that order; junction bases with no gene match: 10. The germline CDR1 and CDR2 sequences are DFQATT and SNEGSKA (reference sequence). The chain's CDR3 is CSLSRQGGQPQHF. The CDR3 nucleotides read TGCAGTCTAAGCCGACAGGGTGGTCAGCCCCAGCATTTT.

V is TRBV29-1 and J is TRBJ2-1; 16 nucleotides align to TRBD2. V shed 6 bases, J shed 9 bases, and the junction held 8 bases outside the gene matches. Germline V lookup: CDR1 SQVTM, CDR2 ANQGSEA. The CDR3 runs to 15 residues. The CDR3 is CSVAPGLAGGREQFF. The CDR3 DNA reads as TGCAGCGTGGCTCCGGGACTAGCGGGAGGGCGTGAGCAGTTCTTC.

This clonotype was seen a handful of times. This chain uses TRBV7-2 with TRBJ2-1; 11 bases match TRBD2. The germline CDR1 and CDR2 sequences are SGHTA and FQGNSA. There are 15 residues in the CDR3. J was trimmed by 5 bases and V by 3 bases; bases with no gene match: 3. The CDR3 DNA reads TGTGCCAGCAGCTTGGGACTAGCGGCAAACAATGAGCAGTTCTTC. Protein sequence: CASSLGLAANNEQFF.

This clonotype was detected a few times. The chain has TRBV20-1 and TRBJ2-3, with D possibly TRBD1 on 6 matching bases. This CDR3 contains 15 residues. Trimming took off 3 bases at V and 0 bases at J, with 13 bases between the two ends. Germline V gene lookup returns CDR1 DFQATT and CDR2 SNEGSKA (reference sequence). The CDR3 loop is CSASRQASSTDTQYF. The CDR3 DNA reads TGCAGTGCTAGCCGACAGGCCTCTAGCACAGATACGCAGTATTTT.

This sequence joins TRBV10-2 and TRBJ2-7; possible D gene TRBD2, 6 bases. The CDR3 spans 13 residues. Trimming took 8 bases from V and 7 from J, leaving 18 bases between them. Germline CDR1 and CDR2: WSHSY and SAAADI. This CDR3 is CASGGTVDEEQYF. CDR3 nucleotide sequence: TGCGCCAGCGGGGGGACCGTGGATGAAGAGCAGTACTTC.

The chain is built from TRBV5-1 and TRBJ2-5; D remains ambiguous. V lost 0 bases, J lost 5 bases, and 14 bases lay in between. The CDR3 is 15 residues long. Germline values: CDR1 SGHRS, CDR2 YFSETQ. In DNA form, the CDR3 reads TGCGCCAGCAGCTTGGCCAATACGGCGAGGGAGACCCAGTACTTC. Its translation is CASSLANTARETQYF.

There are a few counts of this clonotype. The CDR3 here is CSARAPGGKTNEQYF. The DNA of the CDR3 is TGCAGTGCTAGAGCGCCTGGCGGGAAGACCAACGAGCAGTACTTC. V and J are TRBV20-1 and TRBJ2-7; D perhaps matches TRBD2 (6 bases). V was clipped by 1 base and J by 5 bases, with 18 bases between them. Per the germline V gene, CDR1 is DFQATT and CDR2 is SNEGSKA (reference sequence). The CDR3 sequence is 15 residues long.